A selection of T cell receptor beta chains follows, all from one sample in a study of radiotherapy plus CTLA-4 blockade in lung cancer. Produced via immunoSEQ multiplex PCR; TCRdb's table is partial and in-frame only. The sample lists roughly 1,500 clones; 70% to 90% were seen once. Here the sequenced sample was tumor tissue, taken from a patient treated with radiotherapy plus ipilimumab. Every receptor here comes from a human donor with non-small cell lung cancer who had a complete response to radiotherapy plus ipilimumab. Each CDR3 is given with its conserved first and last residue. D genes are given only for firm matches. Clone size, where shown, is once, few, many, or a class for clones that have expanded.

v_call	j_call	d_call	clone_size	cdr3_nt	cdr3_aa
TRBV7-9	TRBJ2-3	TRBD2	.	TGTGCCAGCAGCCAGGGGGGACTAGCGGTCCGCACAGATACGCAGTATTTT	CASSQGGLAVRTDTQYF
TRBV30	TRBJ1-2	TRBD1	.	TGTGCCTACAGACAGGGGGGCGGTGACTATGGCTACACCTTC	CAYRQGGGDYGYTF
TRBV2	TRBJ1-2	.	.	TGTGCCAGCAGTGAGGCCCGTCGGGATAGCTATGGCTACACCTTC	CASSEARRDSYGYTF
TRBV27	TRBJ1-2	.	.	TGTGCCAGCAGTTCGAAAGGCCGGGACAAAGTTGACTATGGCTACACCTTC	CASSSKGRDKVDYGYTF
TRBV28	TRBJ1-2	.	.	TGTGCCAGCAGTTTATTTGGACGCGTTAACTATGGCTACACCTTC	CASSLFGRVNYGYTF
TRBV6-5	TRBJ1-5	TRBD1	once	TGTGCCAGCAGTTCTTTGGCAGGGGGCGGCAATCAGCCCCAGCATTTT	CASSSLAGGGNQPQHF
TRBV25-1	TRBJ1-4	TRBD1	.	TGTGCCAGCAGTGCCTCGACAGGGACTAATGAAAAACTGTTTTTT	CASSASTGTNEKLFF
TRBV2	TRBJ1-5	TRBD1	.	TGTGCCAGCAGTGAATCTCTTGACAGGGTGACGGTTTGGGGCAATCAGCCCCAGCATTTT	CASSESLDRVTVWGNQPQHF
TRBV5-1	TRBJ2-6	.	.	TGCGCCAGCAGCTTGGGCGAGGTCTCTGGGGCCAACGTCCTGACTTTC	CASSLGEVSGANVLTF
TRBV11-3	TRBJ2-5	.	.	TGTGCCAGCAGCTTAGCGGGGGAGACCCAGTACTTC	CASSLAGETQYF
TRBV30	TRBJ2-7	TRBD2	.	TGTGCCTGGGGACTAGCCGCCTACGAGCAGTACTTC	CAWGLAAYEQYF
TRBV7-6	TRBJ2-1	TRBD1	.	TGTGCCAGCAGCTCAGGGACAGGGGGCACTTTCGACCTCTACAATGAGCAGTTCTTC	CASSSGTGGTFDLYNEQFF
TRBV29-1	TRBJ1-1	.	.	TGCAGCGTTGAAGTTGGTGAAACAACTGAAGCTTTCTTT	CSVEVGETTEAFF
TRBV27	TRBJ2-3	TRBD2	.	TGTGCCAGCCGGGGGGCTAGCGGGAGCTCAGATACGCAGTATTTT	CASRGASGSSDTQYF
TRBV2	TRBJ2-1	TRBD2	.	TGTGCCAGCAGAATGACTAGCGGGGGGGCCAACAATGAGCAGTTCTTC	CASRMTSGGANNEQFF
TRBV29-1	TRBJ1-5	.	.	TGCAGCGTTGTCCCAGGGGATCCCAATCAGCCCCAGCATTTT	CSVVPGDPNQPQHF
TRBV7-2	TRBJ2-7	TRBD2	.	TGTGCCAGCAGCGCCTGGCTAGCGGGGCTTCCCTACGAGCAGTACTTC	CASSAWLAGLPYEQYF
TRBV5-4	TRBJ1-4	.	.	TGTGCCAGCAGCTTTGTCCCCCTAGACAGTGAAAAACTGTTTTTT	CASSFVPLDSEKLFF
TRBV28	TRBJ2-3	TRBD2	.	TGTGCCAGCAGCTCTCATAGCGGGGGCACAGATACGCAGTATTTT	CASSSHSGGTDTQYF
TRBV7-2	TRBJ1-1	.	.	TGTGCCAGCAGCTTAGTCCACAGGAACACTGAAGCTTTCTTT	CASSLVHRNTEAFF
TRBV5-4	TRBJ2-5	.	.	TGTGCCAGCAGCTTGGAATTTAGGGAGACCCAGTACTTC	CASSLEFRETQYF
TRBV27	TRBJ2-3	TRBD1	few	TGTGCCAGCAGTTACTCCGGGACAGCACGTACGGATACGCAGTATTTT	CASSYSGTARTDTQYF
TRBV18	TRBJ1-5	.	.	TGTGCCAGCTCACCAGGTGCACAGGGAAGCAATCAGCCCCAGCATTTT	CASSPGAQGSNQPQHF
TRBV7-9	TRBJ2-5	TRBD1	.	TGTGCCAGCAGCACTAGGACAGGGGTCCAAGAGACCCAGTACTTC	CASSTRTGVQETQYF
TRBV11-3	TRBJ1-1	.	.	TGTGCCAACAGCCACGGCCTTCTAGGGCTTTTGAACACTGAAGCTTTCTTT	CANSHGLLGLLNTEAFF
TRBV4-2	TRBJ1-6	.	.	TGTGCCAGCAGCCAAGTTCGAGGTCATAATTCACCCCTCCACTTT	CASSQVRGHNSPLHF
TRBV19	TRBJ1-2	TRBD1	once	TGTGCCAGTAGCCTGGGACAGGATGCTAACTATGGCTACACCTTC	CASSLGQDANYGYTF
TRBV9	TRBJ2-3	.	.	TGTGCCAGCAGCGTTTCCTCCCGGGGTTTCGAGGATACGCAGTATTTT	CASSVSSRGFEDTQYF
TRBV5-5	TRBJ1-5	.	.	TGTGCCAGCAGCTTGGCAGGGACTGCTGGGCCCCAGCATTTT	CASSLAGTAGPQHF
TRBV10-3	TRBJ1-1	.	.	TGTGCCATCAGTGAGTCGGCAGGGCCGAGCACTGAAGCTTTCTTT	CAISESAGPSTEAFF
TRBV30	TRBJ1-5	.	.	TGTGCCTGGAGTGTAGACAGGTTCCATCGGAGCAATCAACCCCAGCATTTT	CAWSVDRFHRSNQPQHF
TRBV30	TRBJ1-1	.	.	TGTGCCTGGAGTAGGGCGGGGAGTGTCAACACTGAAGCTTTCTTT	CAWSRAGSVNTEAFF
TRBV18	TRBJ2-1	.	.	TGTGCCAGCAGGGGACCTGGTGAGCAGTTCTTC	CASRGPGEQFF
TRBV5-1	TRBJ2-1	TRBD2	few	TGCGCCAGCAGTTCGACTAGCGGCAGCTCCTACAATGAGCAGTTCTTC	CASSSTSGSSYNEQFF
TRBV29-1	TRBJ2-1	TRBD2	few	TGCAGCGTTGAAACTAGCGGTTACAATGAGCAGTTCTTC	CSVETSGYNEQFF
TRBV27	TRBJ2-3	.	.	TGTGCCAGCAGTTTATTTCTAGACGGGGTCGCAGATACGCAGTATTTT	CASSLFLDGVADTQYF
TRBV18	TRBJ2-6	TRBD1	.	TGTGCCAGCTCTCGGACAGGGGGCTCTGGGGCCAACGTCCTGACTTTC	CASSRTGGSGANVLTF
TRBV9	TRBJ1-6	.	.	TGTGCCAGCAGCGTAGAAGGGTACGGTTCACCCCTCCACTTT	CASSVEGYGSPLHF
TRBV7-9	TRBJ2-1	.	.	TGTGCCAGTGGGCGAGATGTGGACAATGAGCAGTTCTTC	CASGRDVDNEQFF
TRBV4-1	TRBJ2-1	TRBD2	.	TGCGCCAGCAGCCAAGATCGACTAGCGGGACGCCGGGACAATGAGCAGTTCTTC	CASSQDRLAGRRDNEQFF
TRBV6-5	TRBJ1-6	.	.	TGTGCCAGCAGCATAGGGGGGACCTATTCACCCCTCCACTTT	CASSIGGTYSPLHF
TRBV7-2	TRBJ2-1	.	.	TGTGCCAGCAGCCCGCACGGAACGCACAATGAGCAGTTCTTC	CASSPHGTHNEQFF
TRBV6-1	TRBJ1-4	.	.	TGTGCCAGCAGTGAAGGAAGTGGATGGGGTGAAAAACTGTTTTTT	CASSEGSGWGEKLFF
TRBV11-2	TRBJ2-2	.	.	TGTGCCAGCAGCCCCACCCCCGCGGGTTTTGTAGTAGGGGAGCTGTTTTTT	CASSPTPAGFVVGELFF
TRBV10-1	TRBJ1-2	.	.	TGCGCCAAGGGACGGCCGTATGGCTACACCTTC	CAKGRPYGYTF